Here is one T cell receptor beta chain with its context. CDR1 and CDR2 (germline): SGHAT, FQNNGV. V dropped 4 bases and J dropped 11 bases, with 20 bases sitting between them. This CDR3 region has 14 residues. TCRdb used MiXCR to reprocess the PCR reads, holding one entry per CDR3 protein. The table records more than 9,000 distinct CDR3 sequences, approximately 26% of them present only once. The data derive from a study of immune characterization of retroperitoneal liposarcoma. The chain has TRBV11-2 and TRBJ2-5; D remains ambiguous. This clonotype was obtained from a female donor with retroperitoneal liposarcoma. Sequenced: tumor tissue. CDR3 nucleotides: TGTGCCAGCAGCTCCCTAATATCCTACAATGAGCAGTACTTC. It codes for CASSSLISYNEQYF. Full variable domain (remainder filled in from reference TRBV11-2 and TRBJ2-5): EAGVAQSPRYKIIEKRQSVAFWCNPISGHATLYWYQQILGQGPKLLIQFQNNGVVDDSQLPKDRFSAERLKGVDSTLKIQPAKLEDSAVYLCASSSLISYNEQYFGPGTRLLVL.